The 12 T cell receptor beta chains listed next were all sequenced from one sample in a study of OX40 agonist ivuxolimab in advanced cancers. The repertoire was sequenced with immunoSEQ multiplex PCR; TCRdb's copy has only in-frame clones and lacks some. The sample yields some 80,000 clones, over 85% seen once. The source material was CD4+ or CD8+ T cells sorted from blood, sampled in a trial of the OX40 agonist ivuxolimab. Receptors originate from an adult with an advanced solid tumor such as melanoma, head and neck, liver or kidney cancer.

V gene TRBV5-4 combines with J gene TRBJ2-7; no definite D call. V shed 1 base and J shed 2 bases, with 7 bases lying between them. The CDR3 length is 13 residues. Germline V gene data show CDR1 as SGHNT and CDR2 as YYREEE (reference sequence). The DNA of the CDR3 is TGTGCCAGCAGCTTGACCAGAACCTACGAGCAGTACTTC. It codes for CASSLTRTYEQYF.

The rearrangement joins TRBV29-1 to TRBJ2-3; D unresolved. Trimming pared 1 base from V and 1 base from J, leaving 6 bases between. Germline CDR1 SQVTM, CDR2 ANQGSEA. The CDR3 covers 13 residues. CDR3 nucleotides: TGCAGCGTTGAAGTGAGAGGCACAGATACGCAGTATTTT. It encodes CSVEVRGTDTQYF.

This clone has a single count. The chain uses TRBV11-2 and TRBJ1-1; D possibly corresponds to TRBD1 (5 bases). Germline CDR1 SGHAT, CDR2 FQNNGV. This CDR3 spans 16 amino acids. V was trimmed by 1 base and J by 3 bases, leaving 15 bases between them. The CDR3 loop is CASSLGHRWKDTEAFF. The CDR3 region has the DNA TGTGCCAGCAGCTTAGGCCACAGGTGGAAGGACACTGAAGCTTTCTTT.

The chain carries TRBV29-1 and TRBJ2-2; 9 bases match TRBD1. Germline lookup yields CDR1 SQVTM and CDR2 ANQGSEA. The CDR3 sequence is 14 residues long. Trimming cost V 6 bases and J 1 base; bases outside gene matches: 3. CDR3 residues: CSVGQGGNTGELFF. The DNA of the CDR3 is TGCAGCGTGGGACAGGGTGGGAACACCGGGGAGCTGTTTTTT.

The V call is TRBV7-2, the J call TRBJ2-5; weak D call: TRBD1 (6 bases). CDR1 is SGHTA, CDR2 FQGNSA, per germline. V was trimmed by 0 bases and J by 2 bases, leaving 10 bases between them. The CDR3 is 15 amino acids. CDR3 nucleotide sequence: TGTGCCAGCAGCTTAGCGAGAGGGGGACAAGAGACCCAGTACTTC. Translated: CASSLARGGQETQYF.

CDR3 nucleotide sequence: TGTGCCAGTGGCCGGGACAGGGCCTACAATGAGCAGTTCTTC. Its translation is CASGRDRAYNEQFF. The chain recombines TRBV19 with TRBJ2-1, with 9 bases that match TRBD1. CDR1 and CDR2 (germline): LNHDA, SQIVND (reference sequence). The CDR3 spans 14 residues. V lost 8 bases, J lost 2 bases, and 4 bases stayed unmatched.

This chain connects TRBV7-3 to TRBJ2-3; 8 nucleotides line up with TRBD2. Germline CDR1 SGHTA, CDR2 FQGTGA. The ends lost 2 bases at V and 5 bases at J; junction bases unmatched: 6. The CDR3 spans 15 residues. CDR3 in DNA: TGTGCCAGCAGCTTAGGGGCGGGAGGTCTAGATACGCAGTATTTT. This translates into CASSLGAGGLDTQYF.

The J gene is TRBJ1-2, the V gene TRBV27; the D gene is possibly TRBD1 (5 bases). The CDR3 covers 14 residues. V shed 4 bases and J shed 2 bases, with 11 bases lying between them. In germline, CDR1 is MNHEY, CDR2 SMNVEV (reference sequence). The CDR3 DNA follows: TGTGCCAGCAGTTCAGCGACAGACAACTATGGCTACACCTTC. It yields the protein CASSSATDNYGYTF.

The rearrangement links TRBV6-5 to TRBJ1-2; TRBD1 agrees at 11 bases. Per the germline V gene, CDR1 is MNHEY and CDR2 is SVGAGI. The J segment lost 4 bases and the V segment lost 2 bases, leaving 3 bases of the junction unmatched. The CDR3 is 15 amino acids. CDR3: CASSYEGTGGYGYTF. As DNA, the CDR3 is TGTGCCAGCAGTTACGAGGGGACAGGGGGCTATGGCTACACCTTC.

The genes are TRBV6-6 and TRBJ1-1, with D unresolved. This CDR3 is built from 13 residues. In germline, CDR1 is MNHNY, CDR2 SVGAGI (reference sequence). V was trimmed by 10 bases and J by 5 bases, leaving 17 bases between them. The CDR3 DNA reads as TGTGCCACCAGATTCGGGATTGGGACTGAAGCTTTCTTT. Its protein product is CATRFGIGTEAFF.

V usage is TRBV4-2 and J usage is TRBJ2-1; 11 bases are shared with TRBD2. J was trimmed by 4 bases and V by 2 bases; bases with no gene match: 10. This CDR3 has 18 amino acids. Germline lookup yields CDR1 LGHNA and CDR2 YNFKEQ. The CDR3 nucleotides are TGTGCCAGCAGCCAATCGCCCCTACTAGCGGGAGTTTACAATGAGCAGTTCTTC. This encodes CASSQSPLLAGVYNEQFF.

The CDR3 region has the DNA TGCAGCGTTGACACTCCCTCTGGGGCCAACGTCCTGACTTTC. As protein: CSVDTPSGANVLTF. V and J are TRBV29-1 and TRBJ2-6; no firm D call. The CDR3 length is 14 residues. Germline V CDR1 and CDR2: SQVTM, ANQGSEA. Trimming took 3 bases from V and 0 from J, leaving 6 bases between them.